The subject of this entry is one T cell receptor beta chain. These data belong to a study of blood T cell repertoires in COVID-19. As for the study in general: PBMCs, B-cell-depleted T cells, or T cells provided the cDNA or gDNA that made up the material.

Trimming took 3 bases from V and 2 from J; bases not matched to a gene: 2. CDR1 and CDR2 from the germline V gene are LNHDA and SQIVND (reference sequence). This CDR3 region has 15 residues. Seattle-derived patients entered the study during active infection and were followed longitudinally. In the authors' workflow: Estimation of nucleated cell counts was performed using reference gene primer amplification. The assay was immunoSEQ multiplex PCR, and TCRdb's table has in-frame clones only and misses some. D and trimming come from the DNA, and the V and J calls and clone size come from that table. The profile shows approximately 300,000 clones, about nine tenths of them singletons.

The sequencing sample was made of peripheral blood. The chain carries TRBV19 and TRBJ1-3, with TRBD1 matching 9 bases. This TCR came from a young woman with COVID-19, enrolled during active disease. CDR3 coding DNA: TGTGCCAGTAGTATGACAGGGGGGCCTGGAAACACCATATATTTT. Its translation is CASSMTGGPGNTIYF.